This T cell receptor beta chain was recorded in a study of T-cell memory formation after mild COVID-19. The CDR3 runs 16 residues. V was pared by 1 base and J by 7 bases, with 14 bases between. Germline CDR1 reads SGHVS; CDR2 reads FNYEAQ. This clonotype was counted a few times. TCRdb reprocessed the 5' RACE reads with MiXCR, giving one entry per CDR3 protein. The sample consists of 350,000 to 450,000 distinct CDR3 sequences, 13% to 15% of them appearing once. The receptor's source is a man between 18 and 29 years old who had mild COVID-19 (a few samples of this study predate the infection). Cell type and time point are not known. Sequencing was performed on PBMCs or a T cell subset sorted from them (not recorded which). The chain couples TRBV7-6 to TRBJ1-6; weak D call: TRBD1 (6 bases). CDR3 loop: CASSLESGAGNSPLHF. Here the CDR3 DNA reads TGTGCCAGCAGCTTAGAATCGGGGGCCGGGAATTCACCCCTCCACTTT.